This T cell receptor beta chain comes out of a study of beta chain features in type 1 diabetes. Expressed TCRB transcripts got sequenced, as all isolated RNA was reverse transcribed. Data came from immunoSEQ multiplex PCR; TCRdb stores just in-frame clones and leaves some out. The top ten hold approximately 0.045% of the sample, which has 430,000 or so clones, approximately 10% seen once. Germline CDR1 reads PRHDT; CDR2 reads FYEKMQ (reference sequence). V was shortened by 3 bases and J by 0 bases, with 24 bases between the two germline ends. The CDR3 is 21 residues long. The sample comprised naive CD4+ T cells from blood. V is TRBV13 and J is TRBJ2-6; TRBD1 might be the D (6 bases). This TCR was sampled from a young woman in good health. The CDR3 sequence is CASSLDDRFKPLTSGANVLTF. CDR3 nucleotide sequence: TGTGCCAGCAGCTTGGACGACAGGTTTAAGCCTCTGACCTCTGGGGCCAACGTCCTGACTTTC.